These 4 T cell receptor beta chains were sequenced from one sample in a study of shared T cell receptors in the human thymus. The repertoire was sequenced with immunoSEQ multiplex PCR; TCRdb's copy has only in-frame clones and lacks some. This table holds roughly 500,000 clones, 75% to 80% found once. This same sample was also taken into another study, of human thymus T cells.

Material: thymocytes. The receptors come from a boy under three years old with a congenital heart defect.

This sequence joins TRBV7-2 and TRBJ1-2, with 9 bases that match TRBD1. The CDR3 runs 18 residues. Trimming removed 5 bases from V and 2 bases from J; junction bases left unmatched: 15. CDR1 and CDR2 (germline): SGHTA, FQGNSA. CDR3 nucleotides: TGTGCCAGCAGCCAATATCTCGGTCAGGGACAGGGAAACTATGGCTACACCTTC. Protein sequence: CASSQYLGQGQGNYGYTF.

The chain is built from TRBV5-1 and TRBJ2-3, with D hard to call. This CDR3 is built from 12 residues. The germline V gene encodes CDR1 SGHRS and CDR2 YFSETQ. Trimming removed 7 bases from V and 1 base from J, with 7 bases in between. The CDR3 bases are TGCGCCAGCTCATTTCGCACAGATACGCAGTATTTT. Its protein is CASSFRTDTQYF.

This clone was picked up a small number of times. This chain links TRBV2 with TRBJ2-4; the D gene is possibly TRBD2 (5 bases). V was shortened by 5 bases and J by 3 bases, with 14 bases between the two germline ends. Germline-derived CDR1 and CDR2 are SNHLY and FYNNEI. The length of the CDR3 is 15 residues. This chain's CDR3 is CASSHSPEDKNIQYF. In DNA form, the CDR3 reads TGTGCCAGCAGTCACTCACCGGAGGACAAAAACATTCAGTACTTC.

The V call is TRBV9, the J call TRBJ2-5; D is possibly TRBD2 (6 bases). V lost 0 bases and J lost 4, with 19 bases in between. Germline loops: CDR1 SGDLS, CDR2 YYNGEE. The CDR3 totals 17 residues. CDR3 coding DNA: TGTGCCAGCAGCGTAGAAATAAACGGGAGTGGAGTAGAGACCCAGTACTTC. This sequence encodes CASSVEINGSGVETQYF.